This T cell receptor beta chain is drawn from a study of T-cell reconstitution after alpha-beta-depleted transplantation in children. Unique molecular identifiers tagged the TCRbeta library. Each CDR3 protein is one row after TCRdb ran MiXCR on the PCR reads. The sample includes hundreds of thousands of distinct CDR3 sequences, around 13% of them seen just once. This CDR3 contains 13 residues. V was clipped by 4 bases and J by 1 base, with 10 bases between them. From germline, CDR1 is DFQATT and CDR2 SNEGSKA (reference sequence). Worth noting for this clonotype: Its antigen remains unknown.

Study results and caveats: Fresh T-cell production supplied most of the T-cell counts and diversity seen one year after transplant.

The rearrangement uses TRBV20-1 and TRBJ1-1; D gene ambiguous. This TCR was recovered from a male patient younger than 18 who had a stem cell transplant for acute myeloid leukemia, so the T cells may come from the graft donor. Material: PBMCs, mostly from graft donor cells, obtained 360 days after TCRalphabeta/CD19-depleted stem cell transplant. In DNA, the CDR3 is TGCAGTGCTACTGGACGGAAGAACACTGAAGCTTTCTTT. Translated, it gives CSATGRKNTEAFF.